This TCR beta chain comes out of a study of regulatory T cells in long-lasting Graves disease. CDR3 length: 13 residues. Germline CDR1 is MNHEY and CDR2 is SVGEGT. The V end was cut by 5 bases, the J end by 8 bases, with 13 bases between. Time point described: newly diagnosed GD, antithyroid drugs for less than 3 months. PBMC-derived RNA was used for the TCR library. The collection involved drawing 8 to 9 milliliters of peripheral blood into EDTA tubes. Through Arm-PCR of CDR3 regions and iRepertoire HTBI primers, TCR beta libraries were built. Each CDR3 protein is one row after TCRdb ran MiXCR on the multiplex PCR reads. The sample contains 560,000 or so distinct CDR3 sequences, roughly a sixth of which appear only once. These same data were also listed under a study on T cells in Graves' hyperthyroidism and ophthalmopathy.

The chain recombines TRBV6-2 or TRBV6-3 with TRBJ1-5; no definite D call. Sequencing used peripheral blood mononuclear cells (PBMCs), obtained at new diagnosis, from a patient treated with antithyroid drugs. This receptor was obtained from a man between 18 and 35 years old with Graves disease. This chain's CDR3 is CASSEGGIEPQHF. For the CDR3, the DNA is TGTGCCAGCAGTGAAGGAGGAATAGAGCCCCAGCATTTT.